The following is a TCR beta chain sequence with its context. The target antigen is unknown. The data stem from a study of T-cell reconstitution after alpha-beta-depleted transplantation in children. General study findings and limits: There were some patients whose high TCRbeta diversity at day 60 came from surviving recipient T cells and thymic progenitors. At around two months after transplant, the alpha-beta T cells were reportedly derived from several hundred expanded clones that came from non-depleted graft cells. After one year, T-cell counts and TCRbeta diversity mostly came from new T cells.

Library preparation (for TCRbeta) was performed with unique molecular identifiers. TCRdb redid the calling of the PCR reads with MiXCR, one entry per CDR3 protein. The top ten hold 35% to 45% of the sample, which has 200,000 to 250,000 distinct CDR3 sequences, roughly 9.1% seen once. This CDR3 region has 13 residues. Germline assignment: CDR1 MNHEY and CDR2 SMNVEV (reference sequence). With 8 bases removed from V and 2 bases from J, the gap between germline ends came to 12 bases. V and J are TRBV27 and TRBJ2-5; the D call may be TRBD1 or TRBD2 (5 bases each). The sample consisted of PBMCs, mostly from graft donor cells, taken 360 days after TCRalphabeta/CD19-depleted stem cell transplant. The sequence came from a male patient aged 2 to 10 who had a stem cell transplant for acute myeloid leukemia, so the T cells may come from the graft donor. The CDR3 nucleotides read TGTGCCAGCTCCGGGGCTGAACAAGAGACCCAGTACTTC. This translates into CASSGAEQETQYF.